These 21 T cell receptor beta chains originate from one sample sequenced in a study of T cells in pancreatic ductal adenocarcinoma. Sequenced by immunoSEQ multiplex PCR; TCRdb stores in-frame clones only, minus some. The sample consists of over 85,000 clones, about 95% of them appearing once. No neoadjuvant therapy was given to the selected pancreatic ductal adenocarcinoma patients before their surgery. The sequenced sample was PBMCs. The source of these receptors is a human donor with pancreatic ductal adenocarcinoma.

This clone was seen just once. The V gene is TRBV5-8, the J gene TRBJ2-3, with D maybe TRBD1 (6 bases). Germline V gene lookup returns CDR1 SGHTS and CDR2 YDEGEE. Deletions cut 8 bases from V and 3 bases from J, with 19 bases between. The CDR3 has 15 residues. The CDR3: CASFRRSRGTDTQYF. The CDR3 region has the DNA TGTGCCAGTTTCAGGCGGTCGAGGGGGACAGATACGCAGTATTTT.

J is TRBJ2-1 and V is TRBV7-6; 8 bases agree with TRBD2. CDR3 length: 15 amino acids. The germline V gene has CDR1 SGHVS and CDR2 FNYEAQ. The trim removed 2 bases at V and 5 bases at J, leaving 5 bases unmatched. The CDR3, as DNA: TGTGCCAGCAGCTTATGGGTAGCGGGAAACAATGAGCAGTTCTTC. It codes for CASSLWVAGNNEQFF.

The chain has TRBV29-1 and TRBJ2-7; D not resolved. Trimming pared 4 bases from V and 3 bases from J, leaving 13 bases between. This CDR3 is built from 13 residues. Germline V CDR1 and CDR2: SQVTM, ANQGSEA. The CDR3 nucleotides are TGCAGCGTTGTCGACTTCCCGTTCTACGAGCAGTACTTC. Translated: CSVVDFPFYEQYF.

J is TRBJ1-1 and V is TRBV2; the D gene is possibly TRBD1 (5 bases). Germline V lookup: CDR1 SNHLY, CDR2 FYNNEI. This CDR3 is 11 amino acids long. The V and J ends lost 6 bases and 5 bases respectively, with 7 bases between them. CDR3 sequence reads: CASRGGTEAFF. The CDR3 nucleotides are TGTGCCAGCAGGGGGGGTACTGAAGCTTTCTTT. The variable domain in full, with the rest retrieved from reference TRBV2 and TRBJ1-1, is EPEVTQTPSHQVTQMGQEVILRCVPISNHLYFYWYRQILGQKVEFLVSFYNNEISEKSEIFDDQFSVERPDGSNFTLKIRSTKLEDSAMYFCASRGGTEAFFGQGTRLTVV.

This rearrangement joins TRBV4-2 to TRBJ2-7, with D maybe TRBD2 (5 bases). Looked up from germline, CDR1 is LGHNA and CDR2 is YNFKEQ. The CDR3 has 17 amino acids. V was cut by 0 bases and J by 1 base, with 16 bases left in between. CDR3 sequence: CASSQDPLSGVSYEQYF. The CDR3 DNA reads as TGTGCCAGCAGCCAAGATCCCCTCTCCGGGGTGTCCTACGAGCAGTACTTC.

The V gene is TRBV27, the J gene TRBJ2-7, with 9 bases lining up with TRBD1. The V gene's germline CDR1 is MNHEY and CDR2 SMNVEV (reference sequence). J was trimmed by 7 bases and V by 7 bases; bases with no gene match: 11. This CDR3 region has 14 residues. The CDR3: CASKLQGAAQEQYF. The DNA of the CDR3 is TGTGCCAGCAAACTACAGGGGGCGGCGCAAGAGCAGTACTTC.

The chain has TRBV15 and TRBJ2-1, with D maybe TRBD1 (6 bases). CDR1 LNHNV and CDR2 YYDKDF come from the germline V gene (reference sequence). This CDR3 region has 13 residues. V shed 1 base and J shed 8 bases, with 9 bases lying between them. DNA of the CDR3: TGTGCCACCAGCAGAGCAGGGGCGGATGAGCAGTTCTTC. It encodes CATSRAGADEQFF.

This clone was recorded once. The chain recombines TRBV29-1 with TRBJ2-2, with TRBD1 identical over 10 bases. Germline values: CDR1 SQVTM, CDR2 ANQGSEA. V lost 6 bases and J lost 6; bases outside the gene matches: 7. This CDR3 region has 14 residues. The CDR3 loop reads CSVAGTGVAGELFF. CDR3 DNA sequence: TGCAGCGTAGCCGGGACAGGGGTCGCCGGGGAGCTGTTTTTT.

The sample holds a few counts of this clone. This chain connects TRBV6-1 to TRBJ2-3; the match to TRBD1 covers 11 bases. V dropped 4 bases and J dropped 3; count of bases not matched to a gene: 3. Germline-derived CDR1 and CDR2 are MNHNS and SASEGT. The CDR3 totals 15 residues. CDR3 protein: CASSVRDRGTDTQYF. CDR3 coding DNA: TGTGCCAGCAGTGTCCGGGACAGGGGGACAGATACGCAGTATTTT.

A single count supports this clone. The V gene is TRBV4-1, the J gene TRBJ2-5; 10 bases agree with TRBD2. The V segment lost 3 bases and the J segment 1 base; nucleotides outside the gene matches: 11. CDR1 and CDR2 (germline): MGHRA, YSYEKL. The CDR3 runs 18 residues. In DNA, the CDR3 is TGCGCCAGCAGCCACGCGAGGACGCTAGCGGGAGTCCAAGAGACCCAGTACTTC. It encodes CASSHARTLAGVQETQYF.

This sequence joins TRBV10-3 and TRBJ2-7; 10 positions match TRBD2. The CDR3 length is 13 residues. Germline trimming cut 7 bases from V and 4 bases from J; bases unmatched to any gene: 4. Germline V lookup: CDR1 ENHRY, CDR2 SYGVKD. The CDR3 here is CAINPSGSYEQYF. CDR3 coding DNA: TGTGCCATCAACCCTAGCGGGAGTTACGAGCAGTACTTC.

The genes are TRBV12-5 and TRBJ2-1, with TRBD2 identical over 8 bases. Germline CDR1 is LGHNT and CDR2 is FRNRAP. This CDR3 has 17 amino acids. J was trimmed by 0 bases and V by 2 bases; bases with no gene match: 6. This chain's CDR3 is CASGLRLAGSSYNEQFF. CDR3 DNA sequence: TGTGCTAGTGGTTTGCGGCTAGCGGGTTCCTCCTACAATGAGCAGTTCTTC.

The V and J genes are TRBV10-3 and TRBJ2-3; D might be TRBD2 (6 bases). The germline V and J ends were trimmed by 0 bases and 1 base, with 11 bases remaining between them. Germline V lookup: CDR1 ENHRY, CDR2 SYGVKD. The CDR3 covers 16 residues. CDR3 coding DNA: TGTGCCATCAGTGAGTCGACCGGCGGGGGCACAGATACGCAGTATTTT. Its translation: CAISESTGGGTDTQYF.

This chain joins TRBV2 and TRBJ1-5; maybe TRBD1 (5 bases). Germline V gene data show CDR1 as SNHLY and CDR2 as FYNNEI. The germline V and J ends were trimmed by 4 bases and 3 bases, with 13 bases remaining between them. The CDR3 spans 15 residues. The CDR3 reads CASSVGGLNNQPQHF. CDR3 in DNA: TGTGCCAGCAGTGTCGGGGGTTTAAACAATCAGCCCCAGCATTTT.

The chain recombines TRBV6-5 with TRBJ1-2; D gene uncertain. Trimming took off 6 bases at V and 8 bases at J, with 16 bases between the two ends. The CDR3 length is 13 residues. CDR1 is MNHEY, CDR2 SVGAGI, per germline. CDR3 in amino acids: CASRNSNYAGYTF. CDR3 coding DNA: TGTGCCAGCAGAAACTCTAACTACGCCGGCTACACCTTC.

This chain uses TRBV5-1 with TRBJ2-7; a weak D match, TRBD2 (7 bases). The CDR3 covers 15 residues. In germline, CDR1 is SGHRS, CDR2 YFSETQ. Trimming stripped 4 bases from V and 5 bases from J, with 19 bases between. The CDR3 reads CASSAKGGAVNEQYF. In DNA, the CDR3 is TGCGCCAGCAGCGCCAAGGGGGGGGCAGTGAACGAGCAGTACTTC.

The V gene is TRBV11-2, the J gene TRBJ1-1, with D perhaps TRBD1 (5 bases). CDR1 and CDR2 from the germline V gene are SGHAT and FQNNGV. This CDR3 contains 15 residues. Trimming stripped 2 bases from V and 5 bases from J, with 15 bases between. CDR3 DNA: TGTGCCAGCAGCTTATCCCGCAGTAAGGGGACTGAAGCTTTCTTT. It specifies CASSLSRSKGTEAFF.

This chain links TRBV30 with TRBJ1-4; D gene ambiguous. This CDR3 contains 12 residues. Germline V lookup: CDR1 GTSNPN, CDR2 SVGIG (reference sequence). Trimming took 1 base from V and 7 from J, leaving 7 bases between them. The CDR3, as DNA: TGTGCCTGGAGTGCAGTTTCTGAAAAACTGTTTTTT. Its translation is CAWSAVSEKLFF.

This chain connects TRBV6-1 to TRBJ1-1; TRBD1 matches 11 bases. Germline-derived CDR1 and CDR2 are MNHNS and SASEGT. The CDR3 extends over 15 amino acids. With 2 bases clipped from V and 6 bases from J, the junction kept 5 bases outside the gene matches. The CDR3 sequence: CASSELGQGAAEAFF. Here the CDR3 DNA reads TGTGCCAGCAGTGAACTAGGACAGGGGGCTGCTGAAGCTTTCTTT.

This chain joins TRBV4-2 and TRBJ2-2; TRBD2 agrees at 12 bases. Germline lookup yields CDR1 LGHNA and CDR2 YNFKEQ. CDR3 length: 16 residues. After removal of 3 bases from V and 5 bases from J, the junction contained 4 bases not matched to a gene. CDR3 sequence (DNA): TGTGCCAGCAGCCATTCGACTAGCGGGAGAACCGGGGAGCTGTTTTTT. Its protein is CASSHSTSGRTGELFF.

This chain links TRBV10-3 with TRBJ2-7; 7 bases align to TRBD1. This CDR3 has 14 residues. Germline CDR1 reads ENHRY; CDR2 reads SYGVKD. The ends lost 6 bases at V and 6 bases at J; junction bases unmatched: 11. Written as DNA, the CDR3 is TGTGCCATCAGATCAACAGGGGACGGAGTCGAGCAGTACTTC. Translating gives CAIRSTGDGVEQYF.